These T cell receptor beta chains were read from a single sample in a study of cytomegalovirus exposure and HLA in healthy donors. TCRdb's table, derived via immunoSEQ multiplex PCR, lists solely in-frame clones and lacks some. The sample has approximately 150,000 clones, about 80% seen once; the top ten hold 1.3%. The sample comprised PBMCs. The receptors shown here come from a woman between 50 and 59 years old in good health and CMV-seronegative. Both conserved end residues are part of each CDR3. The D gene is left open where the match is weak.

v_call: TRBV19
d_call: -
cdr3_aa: CASYPTGESREKLFF

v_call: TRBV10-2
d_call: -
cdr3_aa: CASSGTANTGELFF

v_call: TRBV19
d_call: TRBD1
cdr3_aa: CASKKTGGGSYEQYF

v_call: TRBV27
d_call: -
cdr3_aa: CASRPDDAGSNYGYTF

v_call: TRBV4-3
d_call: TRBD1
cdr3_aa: CASSPWLRDRALGGTEAFF

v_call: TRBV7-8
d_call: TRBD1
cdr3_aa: CASSSQYDRGRETQYF

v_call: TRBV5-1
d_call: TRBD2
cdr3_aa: CASSVSGGRQETQYF

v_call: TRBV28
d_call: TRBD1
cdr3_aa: CASSPPGQGAEKLFF

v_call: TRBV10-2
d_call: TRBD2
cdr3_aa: CASRILAGDYEQYF

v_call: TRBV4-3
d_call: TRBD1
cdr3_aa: CASSQDSNQGAYEQYF

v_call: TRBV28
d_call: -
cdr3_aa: CASSLTQDTPEAFF

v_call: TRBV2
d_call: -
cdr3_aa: CASSEGLAGDPYGYTF

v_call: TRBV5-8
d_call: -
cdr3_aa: CASSLPGVYEQYF

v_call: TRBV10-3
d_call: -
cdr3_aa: CAISDEERGTNYGYTF

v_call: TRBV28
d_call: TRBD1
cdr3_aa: CASSAHSPGTEREQYF

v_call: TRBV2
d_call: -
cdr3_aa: CASNPTTSGIYGYTF

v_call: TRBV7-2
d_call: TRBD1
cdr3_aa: CASSLGQGGIKPQHF

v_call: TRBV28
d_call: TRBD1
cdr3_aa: CASHPGDSLTNTGELFF

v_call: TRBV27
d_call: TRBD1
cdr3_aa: CASSKNRGFSYEQYF

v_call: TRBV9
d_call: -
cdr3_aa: CASSPLSPGHGQPGNTIYF

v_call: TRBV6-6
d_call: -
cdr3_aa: CASRVGQDEQFF

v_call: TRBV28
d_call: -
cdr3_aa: CASSFSGARSSEQYF

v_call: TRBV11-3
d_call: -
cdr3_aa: CASSLEGREETQYF

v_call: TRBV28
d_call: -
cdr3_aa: CASSLGPWDYGYTF

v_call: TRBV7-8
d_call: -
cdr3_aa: CASSLAGQGLDSPLHF

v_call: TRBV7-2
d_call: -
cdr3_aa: CASSLMSDSNQPQHF

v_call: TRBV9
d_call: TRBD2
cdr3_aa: CASSVISGTSGYNEQFF

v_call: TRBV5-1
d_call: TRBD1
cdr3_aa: CASSWGQREETQYF

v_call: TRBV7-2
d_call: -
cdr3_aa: CASSLQGINEKLFF

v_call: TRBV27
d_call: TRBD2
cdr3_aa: CASSSRRERGDHNEQFF

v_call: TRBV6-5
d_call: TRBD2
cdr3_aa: CASSYAAAGGRETQYF

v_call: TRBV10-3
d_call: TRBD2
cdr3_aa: CAISETSGVYSSTDTQYF

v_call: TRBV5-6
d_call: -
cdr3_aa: CASSRTDLNTEAFF

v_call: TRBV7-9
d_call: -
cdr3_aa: CASSFLTPGLLNEQFF

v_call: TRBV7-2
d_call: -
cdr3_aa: CASSRPGQPQHF

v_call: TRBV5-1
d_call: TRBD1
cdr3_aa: CASSSGTGESETQYF

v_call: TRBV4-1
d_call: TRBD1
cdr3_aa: CASRSTGDSNQPQHF

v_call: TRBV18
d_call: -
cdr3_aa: CASSPLAGAYTGELFF

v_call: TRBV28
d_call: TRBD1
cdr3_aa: CASSPNLQGPLAKNIQYF

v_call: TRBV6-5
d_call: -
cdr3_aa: CASSLSTSGWNEQFF

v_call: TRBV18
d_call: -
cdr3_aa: CASSPRGGGEQYF

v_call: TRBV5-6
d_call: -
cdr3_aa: CASSLGSVNTEAFF

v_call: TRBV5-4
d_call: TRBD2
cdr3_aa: CASSSPPRAGGPTDTQYF

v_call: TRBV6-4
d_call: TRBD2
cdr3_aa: CASSDGLAETDTQYF

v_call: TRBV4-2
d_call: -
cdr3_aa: CASSQTSGSSYNEQFF

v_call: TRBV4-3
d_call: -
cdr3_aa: CASSQDARGGLYNEQFF

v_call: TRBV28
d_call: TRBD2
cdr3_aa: CASSSPASGGSNEQFF

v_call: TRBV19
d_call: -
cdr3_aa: CASRAGSSYEQYF

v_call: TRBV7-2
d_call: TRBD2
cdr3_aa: CASSLTTSGANEQFF

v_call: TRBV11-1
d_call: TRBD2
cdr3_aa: CASSLVLRTSGKNTGELFF

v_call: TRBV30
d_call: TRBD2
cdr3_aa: CAWRSAGTRDYNEQFF

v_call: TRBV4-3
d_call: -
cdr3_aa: CASSQDRKGLATNEKLFF

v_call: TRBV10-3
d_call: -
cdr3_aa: CAIRGPGHPYNEQFF

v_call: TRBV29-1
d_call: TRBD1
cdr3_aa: CSVVPGGWETQYF

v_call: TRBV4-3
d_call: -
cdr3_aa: CASSQGTFLNTEAFF

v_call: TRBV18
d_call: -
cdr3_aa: CASSPAGDGYTF

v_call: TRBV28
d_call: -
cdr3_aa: CASTRDSYEQYF

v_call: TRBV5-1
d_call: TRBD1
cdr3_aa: CASSSPGQAPNYGYTF

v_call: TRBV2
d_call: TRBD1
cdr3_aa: CASPGAGTGSTDTQYF